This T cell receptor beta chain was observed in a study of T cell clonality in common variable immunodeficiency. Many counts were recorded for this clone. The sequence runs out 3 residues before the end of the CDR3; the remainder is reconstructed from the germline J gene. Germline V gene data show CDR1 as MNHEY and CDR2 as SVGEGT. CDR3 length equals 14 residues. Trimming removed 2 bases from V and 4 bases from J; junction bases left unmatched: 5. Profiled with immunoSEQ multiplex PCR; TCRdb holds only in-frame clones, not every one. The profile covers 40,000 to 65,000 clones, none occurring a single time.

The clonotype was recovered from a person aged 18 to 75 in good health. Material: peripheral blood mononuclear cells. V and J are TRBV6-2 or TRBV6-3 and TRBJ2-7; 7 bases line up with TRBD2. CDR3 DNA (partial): TGTGCCAGCAGTTACCTGGCGGGAGCTTACGAG. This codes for CASSYLAGAYE. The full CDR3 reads CASSYLAGAYEQYF.